Sequencing of this T cell receptor (beta chain) was carried out in a study of blood T cell repertoires in COVID-19. Sequenced by immunoSEQ multiplex PCR; TCRdb stores in-frame clones only, minus some. The sample consists of about 250,000 clones, nearly 90% of them appearing once. In germline, CDR1 is KGHSH, CDR2 LQKENI. The CDR3 covers 13 residues. Trimming pared 4 bases from V and 8 bases from J, leaving 9 bases between. The sample taken for sequencing was peripheral blood. The clonotype comes from a man between 18 and 35 years old with active or convalescent COVID-19. The V call is TRBV18, the J call TRBJ1-6; possible D gene TRBD1, 6 bases. Written as DNA, the CDR3 is TGTGCCAGCTCACAAGGGGGGGATTCACCCCTCCACTTT. As protein: CASSQGGDSPLHF.